This T cell receptor (beta chain) was documented in a study of T cells in Graves' hyperthyroidism and ophthalmopathy. Study-level points and caveats: Blood held most thyroid clonotypes expanded above 0.001 frequency.

With 5 bases clipped from V and 0 bases from J, the junction kept 6 bases outside the gene matches. CDR3 length equals 15 residues. Looked up from germline, CDR1 is LNHNV and CDR2 is YYDKDF (reference sequence). It was RNA transcripts that yielded the amplified TCR beta CDR3 regions. A first-round RT-PCR of the TCR CDR3 used the HTBI primer set. TCRdb passed the multiplex PCR reads through MiXCR, listing each CDR3 protein once. The table includes 450,000 to 550,000 distinct CDR3 sequences, around a quarter detected once. Worth noting for this clonotype: Its antigen is unidentified.

The chain employs TRBV15 and TRBJ2-7; 8 nucleotides agree with TRBD2. The sequence derives from a woman younger than 45 with Graves' ophthalmopathy. Sequenced input: blood. In DNA, the CDR3 is TGTGCCACCAGCCCATTGCGGGGGGACTCCTACGAGCAGTACTTC. This encodes CATSPLRGDSYEQYF. The variable domain in full, completed from reference TRBV15 and TRBJ2-7, reads DAMVIQNPRYQVTQFGKPVTLSCSQTLNHNVMYWYQQKSSQAPKLLFHYYDKDFNNEADTPDNFQSRRPNTSFCFLDIRSPGLGDTAMYLCATSPLRGDSYEQYFGPGTRLTVT.